The following is a T cell receptor beta chain sequence with its context. The data originate from a study of shared clonotypes between healthy human individuals. The protocol was immunoSEQ multiplex PCR, while the TCRdb copy is restricted to in-frame clones and leaves out a portion. The data hold 1.5 million to 2.5 million clones, with about 95% observed a single time. The naive CD8 subset, CD45RO-negative cells positively selected for CCR7, excluded terminally differentiated effector memory CD45RA+ cells. Material for sequencing was naive CD8+ T cells sorted from blood. This clonotype was obtained from a man in his late teens or twenties in good health.

The DNA of the CDR3 is TGTGCCAGCAGCTTGGGGAGTCCCGCGAACACCGGGGAGCTGTTTTTT. Translated, it gives CASSLGSPANTGELFF. This chain uses TRBV5-4 with TRBJ2-2; D remains unclear. V lost 0 bases, J lost 0 bases, and 9 bases lay in between. Germline loops: CDR1 SGHNT, CDR2 YYREEE (reference sequence). This CDR3 is 16 amino acids long.